This TCR beta chain is drawn from a study of T cells in Graves' hyperthyroidism and ophthalmopathy (dated by TCRdb to the late 2010s). For the wider study: Peripheral blood was sampled at the time of initial diagnosis, prior to any treatment. To identify TCR V-J signatures that set the groups apart, the researchers used a discovery cohort of about a hundred patients, made up of roughly 45 with Graves' ophthalmopathy and approximately 57 with stable Graves' hyperthyroidism. The paper describes TCR Vbeta CDR3 sequencing of about 140 peripheral blood samples, made up of 43 ophthalmopathy patients, over 70 hyperthyroidism patients and roughly 17 progressor patients. For training and testing, the 100 or so patients in the discovery cohort were randomly divided in a 7:3 ratio. The study also compared thyroid tissue and blood T-cell repertoires from several Graves' hyperthyroidism patients. Once sampling was done, hyperthyroidism patients were given methimazole at a starting dose of 30 mg daily, whereas ophthalmopathy patients were given high-dose intravenous methylprednisolone. Prospective prediction of ophthalmopathy was tested in an independent validation cohort consisting of some 18 hyperthyroidism patients and some 15 patients who later progressed to ophthalmopathy.

Clipping removes 7 bases from V and 1 base from J, with 4 as the unmatched junction base count. CDR1 and CDR2 were assigned from the germline V gene as MDHEN and SYDVKM. CDR3 length: 16 amino acids, cysteine to phenylalanine. Of all the DNA, just the CDR3 is kept, 48 bases in frame from base 1. General conclusions and limits of the study: A model built on a 13 V-J signature distinguished ophthalmopathy from stable hyperthyroidism, reaching 85% to 90% sensitivity and under 84% specificity in cross-validation and 80%/75% in testing. Blood samples also contained most of the expanded thyroid clonotypes (frequency above 0.001), which suggests that blood repertoires may reflect thyroid immune responses. Sample size was not statistically predetermined, and investigators were not blinded to group allocation. In validation, progression to ophthalmopathy was predicted by the model with almost 71% sensitivity and around 75% specificity, a median of about 6.4 months before onset.

Stable Graves' hyperthyroidism was defined as the absence of progression to ophthalmopathy over 18 months of follow-up. Hyperthyroidism patients were newly diagnosed, had a disease duration of under 2 months, and were aged 18 to 65 years. Exclusion was applied to patients with uncontrolled infections, other autoimmune diseases, pregnancy or lactation. Clinical symptoms, serum thyroxine and TRAb, thyroid ultrasound, and orbital computed tomography formed the basis for the diagnoses. Ficoll-Paque density gradient centrifugation was used to isolate PBMCs from 9.5 to 10 ml of fresh peripheral blood. Total RNA was extracted with Trizol reagent, and quality was checked on an Agilent 2100 Bioanalyzer. The TCR beta CDR3 regions were amplified from RNA transcripts. The TCR CDR3 was subjected to a first round of RT-PCR using the HTBI primer set and the Qiagen OneStep RT-PCR kit. Libraries were constructed in a second round of multiplex PCR, after which size selection and purification were carried out. Paired-end sequencing of the libraries was performed with 100 bp reads on an Illumina HiSeq2000. The published analysis was carried out like this. SOAPnuke was used to process the raw data, throwing out any read that contained adapters or uncalled bases, had a mean Phred below 15, or lacked an exact constant-primer or identifier match. High-quality paired reads were merged with COPE v1.2.5, and unique nucleotide sequences were defined as clonotypes. Clonotypes were aligned to IMGT TRBV, TRBD and TRBJ reference segments using MiTCR v1.1. The analysis was restricted to V-J combinations with a frequency above 0.0001, which together covered 99% to 99.2% of the repertoires. The TCS score was defined as the ratio of F50 (clonal expansion) to E x V (chaos), calculated using BLOSUM62-based TCRdist between CDR3 peptides within each V-J. Welch's t-statistics and random forest reduced fewer than 600 V-J features to roughly 13, which were used in a naive Bayes classifier (R e1071). The public reads were run again by TCRdb, first through fastp at Q25 and then through MiXCR, and only productive beta chains were kept. For every CDR3 protein sequence, its rows merge into one entry that carries the most common genes and DNA. It is TCRdb's table, rather than the study itself, that gives the V and J calls and clone size. Across this sample there are around 620,000 distinct CDR3 sequences, with 15% to 20% seen only once. The ten largest account for around 3.9% of the sample.

This clonotype was observed at least ten times. Its binding antigen is unknown. Per-base qualities were not stored, and no clone one base away is much larger. This clonotype originated in a woman aged 25 to 39 with Graves' hyperthyroidism. What was sequenced was blood. This chain is built from TRBV28 and TRBJ2-3, with 14 central nucleotides matching TRBD2. The CDR3 reads CASTAGLAGGTDTQYF. At the DNA level, the sequence is TGTGCCAGCACTGCGGGACTAGCGGGAGGCACAGATACGCAGTATTTT.